This T cell receptor beta chain was sequenced in a study of T cell changes during pregnancy in multiple sclerosis (dated by TCRdb to about 2019). About the full investigation: In women with multiple sclerosis, the researchers looked at how the T cell repertoire shifted as pregnancy progressed.

The protocol used for the library was the immunoSEQ multiplex PCR assay. TCRdb limited this immuneACCESS table to in-frame rearrangements with V and J called. A share of clones is missing; checked studies link under half to unresolved V genes, and the rest is unexplained. This sample gives about 65,000 clones in total; approximately 92% of them show up just once. In total, the top ten clones hold roughly 3.2% of the sample. The germline V gene provides CDR1 SGHVS and CDR2 FNYEAQ. Trimming leaves V shorter by 0 bases and J shorter by 2 bases, with the junction holding 5 bases beyond the gene matches. There are 16 amino acids in the CDR3, from cysteine to phenylalanine inclusive. CDR3 DNA is the only sequence kept; it has 48 bases, read in frame from the first base. As concerns this clone: Its antigen is still unknown. Base qualities are not provided; no much larger clone lies one nucleotide away.

The sequencing used CD8+ T cells from peripheral blood mononuclear cells, collected in the third trimester of pregnancy. This receptor was obtained from a female donor in good health, enrolled as a control in a pregnancy study. The rearrangement combines TRBV7-6 with TRBJ1-2, with TRBD1 identical over 8 junction bases. The DNA reads TGTGCCAGCAGCTTAGCCGGGACAGGTGGAAACTATGGCTACACCTTC. Translated, this gives CASSLAGTGGNYGYTF.